These 32 T cell receptor beta chains share one sample of origin, sequenced in a study of identical twins. One entry per CDR3 protein, called by TCRdb with MiXCR from the 5' RACE reads. Here the sample spans about 810,000 distinct CDR3 sequences, about 12% being singletons. This same sample was also taken into another study, of yellow fever vaccine responses in identical twins.

The material sequenced was PBMCs. These receptors were obtained from a woman aged 18-30 years in good health.

This clonotype was observed a handful of times. The chain is built from TRBV20-1 and TRBJ2-1; 7 bases line up with TRBD2. Germline lookup yields CDR1 DFQATT and CDR2 SNEGSKA (reference sequence). This CDR3 spans 17 amino acids. Trimming took 6 bases from V and 4 from J; bases not matched to a gene: 18. Here the CDR3 DNA reads TGCAGTGCCCCCGGGGAAGGCGGGAGCCGACGATACAATGAGCAGTTCTTC. It is translated as CSAPGEGGSRRYNEQFF.

This clonotype was recorded a few times. J is TRBJ2-1 and V is TRBV2; D perhaps matches TRBD2 (5 bases). The CDR3 runs 15 residues. V was trimmed by 1 base and J by 7 bases, leaving 14 bases between them. Germline assignment: CDR1 SNHLY and CDR2 FYNNEI. In DNA form, the CDR3 reads TGTGCCAGCAGTGAAGGGCGGGCCCTCGGAAATGAGCAGTTCTTC. It encodes CASSEGRALGNEQFF. Drawing the rest from reference TRBV2 and TRBJ2-1, the complete variable domain is EPEVTQTPSHQVTQMGQEVILRCVPISNHLYFYWYRQILGQKVEFLVSFYNNEISEKSEIFDDQFSVERPDGSNFTLKIRSTKLEDSAMYFCASSEGRALGNEQFFGPGTRLTVL.

The CDR3 here is CASSQKTSGRISYEQYF. DNA of the CDR3: TGTGCCAGCAGCCAAAAGACTAGCGGGAGGATCTCCTACGAGCAGTACTTC. The J gene is TRBJ2-7, the V gene TRBV14, with 13 bases that match TRBD2. The germline V gene encodes CDR1 SGHDN and CDR2 FVKESK. CDR3 length: 17 residues. The junction had 4 bases not matched to a gene; V was cut back by 2 bases and J by 0 bases.

This clonotype has only a few counts. This chain connects TRBV7-8 to TRBJ2-3, with 10 bases that match TRBD1. The CDR3 is made up of 17 amino acids. Unmatched junction bases numbered 9, after V lost 4 bases and J lost 2 bases. Germline V gene sequence: CDR1 SGHVS, CDR2 FQNEAQ. The CDR3 reads CASSYPGTGAVTDTQYF. In DNA, the CDR3 is TGTGCCAGCAGCTACCCTGGGACAGGGGCCGTCACAGATACGCAGTATTTT. Looking up the rest from reference TRBV7-8 and TRBJ2-3 gives the full variable domain: GAGVSQSPRYKVAKRGQDVALRCDPISGHVSLFWYQQALGQGPEFLTYFQNEAQLDKSGLPSDRFFAERPEGSVSTLKIQRTQQEDSAVYLCASSYPGTGAVTDTQYFGPGTRLTVL.

This clonotype has more than one count but fewer than ten. This chain links TRBV10-2 with TRBJ2-2; D is unresolved. In germline, CDR1 is WSHSY, CDR2 SAAADI. V lost 7 bases and J 3 bases, leaving 15 bases between the germline ends. The CDR3 totals 15 residues. The CDR3 reads CASKVRSGDTGELFF. The CDR3 DNA is TGCGCCAGCAAAGTTAGGAGTGGAGACACCGGGGAGCTGTTTTTT.

This clonotype was counted between two and nine times. The chain employs TRBV6-1 and TRBJ1-6, with D possibly matching TRBD1 (5 bases). V was clipped by 6 bases and J by 8 bases, with 17 bases between them. This CDR3 region has 15 residues. Germline V gene lookup returns CDR1 MNHNS and CDR2 SASEGT. CDR3 in amino acids: CASRKAGTADSPLHF. CDR3 DNA: TGTGCCAGCAGGAAAGCCGGGACGGCCGATTCACCCCTCCACTTT.

In regard to this clonotype: A read error may account for a junction end that differs from germline. V and J are TRBV2 and TRBJ2-7, with D possibly called TRBD1 or TRBD2 (5 bases each). The length of the CDR3 is 12 residues. CDR1 and CDR2 (germline): SNHLY, FYNNEI. The CDR3 here is CSSRDHSYEQYF. DNA of the CDR3: TGTTCCAGCAGGGACCACAGCTACGAGCAGTACTTC.

CDR3 in amino acids: CASSLPYTEAFF. Here the CDR3 DNA reads TGTGCCAGCAGTTTGCCATACACTGAAGCTTTCTTT. V is TRBV12-3 or TRBV12-4 and J is TRBJ1-1; no clear D. The CDR3 runs to 12 residues. Trimming cost V 3 bases and J 3 bases, with 5 bases left between them.

The chain employs TRBV12-3 or TRBV12-4 and TRBJ2-1; tentatively, D is TRBD2 (6 bases). The ends were cut back, 2 bases at V and 4 bases at J, with 18 bases in the middle. There are 17 residues in the CDR3. CDR3 in DNA: TGTGCCAGCAGTTTATGGGCTGGCGGGGCTCTTTACAATGAGCAGTTCTTC. Translating it yields CASSLWAGGALYNEQFF.

This chain's CDR3 is CASSLGTREQYV. Here the CDR3 DNA reads TGTGCCAGCAGCTTGGGCACCAGAGAGCAGTACGTC. The rearrangement uses TRBV11-1 and TRBJ2-7; D gene uncertain. The CDR3 sequence is 12 residues long. V lost 3 bases, J lost 7 bases, and 10 bases lay in between. Germline V gene data show CDR1 as SGHAT and CDR2 as FQDESV (reference sequence).

In its sample, this clonotype was seen a few times. The chain links TRBV10-3 to TRBJ1-2, with D maybe TRBD1 (5 bases). V lost 4 bases, J lost 8 bases, and 20 bases lay in between. CDR1 ENHRY and CDR2 SYGVKD come from the germline V gene. CDR3 size: 15 residues. CDR3 DNA: TGTGCCATCAGTGCGTCTGAAGCGGGCCAGGGAGGCTACACCTTC. Its protein product is CAISASEAGQGGYTF.

This clonotype appeared a few times. The J gene is TRBJ2-2, the V gene TRBV7-3, with a possible D match to TRBD1 (5 bases). CDR3 length: 13 amino acids. Trimming pared 6 bases from V and 4 bases from J, leaving 9 bases between. Per the germline V gene, CDR1 is SGHTA and CDR2 is FQGTGA. The CDR3 loop is CASRKGVTGELFF. CDR3 bases: TGTGCCAGCAGGAAAGGGGTCACCGGGGAGCTGTTTTTT. Looking up the rest from reference TRBV7-3 and TRBJ2-2 gives the full variable domain: GAGVSQTPSNKVTEKGKYVELRCDPISGHTALYWYRQSLGQGPEFLIYFQGTGAADDSGLPNDRFFAVRPEGSVSTLKIQRTERGDSAVYLCASRKGVTGELFFGEGSRLTVL.

This clonotype has a handful of counts. The J gene is TRBJ1-3, the V gene TRBV20-1, with 10 bases that match TRBD1. The CDR3 has 15 residues. V lost 6 bases to trimming and J lost 4 bases; unmatched junction nucleotides: 9. CDR1 is DFQATT, CDR2 SNEGSKA, per germline (reference sequence). The CDR3 bases are TGCAGTGCCAGTGAGGGACAGGGGATAGGAAACACCATATATTTT. It encodes CSASEGQGIGNTIYF.

The chain employs TRBV20-1 and TRBJ2-3, with D tentatively TRBD1 (6 bases). The V gene lost 0 bases and the J gene lost 2 bases, with 12 bases spanning the gap. The CDR3 totals 15 residues. The germline CDR1 and CDR2 sequences are DFQATT and SNEGSKA (reference sequence). In DNA form, the CDR3 reads TGCAGTGCTAGAGATCCGGACAGCCCCACAGATACGCAGTATTTT. This sequence encodes CSARDPDSPTDTQYF.

This clonotype showed up just a few times. This rearrangement joins TRBV24-1 to TRBJ2-4; D is possibly TRBD1 (5 bases). The length of the CDR3 is 14 residues. The V and J ends lost 5 bases and 7 bases respectively, with 14 bases between them. Germline V gene lookup returns CDR1 KGHDR and CDR2 SFDVKD. In DNA, the CDR3 is TGTGCCACCAGTGCCGACAGCGATTTGAACATTCAGTACTTC. Translated: CATSADSDLNIQYF.

The chain combines TRBV7-9 with TRBJ2-1; D is possibly TRBD1 or TRBD2 (6 bases each). Trimming took off 0 bases at V and 8 bases at J, with 14 bases between the two ends. The CDR3 sequence is 15 residues long. Looked up from germline, CDR1 is SEHNR and CDR2 is FQNEAQ (reference sequence). In DNA, the CDR3 is TGTGCCAGCAGCTTAGCGTCCGGGGGCCTAGATGAGCAGTTCTTC. Amino acid sequence: CASSLASGGLDEQFF.

This chain links TRBV11-3 with TRBJ1-1, with D unclear. CDR1 is SGHNT and CDR2 is YENEEA in the germline V gene. CDR3 length: 12 residues. Deletions cut 2 bases from V and 5 bases from J, with 6 bases between. CDR3 in DNA: TGTGCCAGCAGCTTAATAGGAACTGAAGCTTTCTTT. This codes for CASSLIGTEAFF.

This clonotype has just a few counts. The rearrangement links TRBV20-1 to TRBJ2-7; D is unclear. There are 12 residues in the CDR3. In germline, CDR1 is DFQATT, CDR2 SNEGSKA (reference sequence). Deletions cut 0 bases from V and 5 bases from J, with 8 bases between. In DNA form, the CDR3 reads TGCAGTGCTAGAGATTCAGTCCACGAGCAGTACTTC. Translation: CSARDSVHEQYF.

This clonotype was seen a few times. J is TRBJ2-3 and V is TRBV5-1; unclear D gene. The germline CDR1 and CDR2 sequences are SGHRS and YFSETQ. The CDR3 has 15 residues. V shed 4 bases and J shed 0 bases, with 12 bases lying between them. This chain's CDR3 is CASSTRPGSTDTQYF. Written as DNA, the CDR3 is TGCGCCAGCAGCACACGGCCCGGAAGCACAGATACGCAGTATTTT.

The V gene is TRBV2, the J gene TRBJ2-1, with 9 bases that match TRBD2. This CDR3 has 17 residues. Trimming took 4 bases from V and 0 from J; bases not matched to a gene: 7. Germline V gene data show CDR1 as SNHLY and CDR2 as FYNNEI. Here the CDR3 DNA reads TGTGCCAGCAGTGGGGTTAGCGGGAGTGGCTCCTACAATGAGCAGTTCTTC. It specifies CASSGVSGSGSYNEQFF.

This clonotype was seen a few times. The J gene is TRBJ2-3, the V gene TRBV5-1, with D perhaps matching TRBD1 (6 bases). Germline V CDR1 and CDR2: SGHRS, YFSETQ. This CDR3 region has 12 residues. The V end was cut by 8 bases, the J end by 3 bases, with 10 bases between. As DNA, the CDR3 is TGCGCCAGTACAGGGCCGACAGATACGCAGTATTTT. Its protein product is CASTGPTDTQYF.

The rearrangement uses TRBV27 and TRBJ2-2, with 8 bases identical to TRBD2. Per germline, CDR1 MNHEY and CDR2 SMNVEV (reference sequence). V lost 7 bases, J lost 5 bases, and 18 bases stayed unmatched. The CDR3 has 18 residues. The CDR3 protein is CASTPRLNTVAGTGELFF. CDR3 DNA: TGTGCCAGCACCCCTCGCCTAAACACGGTAGCGGGGACCGGGGAGCTGTTTTTT.

This clonotype was detected many times. The J gene is TRBJ1-1, the V gene TRBV10-3, with D unresolved. Germline-derived CDR1 and CDR2 are ENHRY and SYGVKD. This CDR3 contains 15 residues. V lost 7 bases and J 1 base, leaving 16 bases between the germline ends. CDR3 sequence reads: CAITSRELTNTEAFF. CDR3 sequence (DNA): TGTGCCATCACCTCCCGGGAATTAACGAACACTGAAGCTTTCTTT.

The sample holds many counts of this clonotype. The chain combines TRBV12-3 or TRBV12-4 with TRBJ2-7; D possibly corresponds to TRBD1 (6 bases). Trimming cost V 0 bases and J 3 bases, with 6 bases left between them. The CDR3 sequence is 13 residues long. CDR3 nucleotides: TGTGCCAGCAGTTTAGCAGGGGGCTACGAGCAGTACGTC. Translating gives CASSLAGGYEQYV.

V usage is TRBV7-8 and J usage is TRBJ2-7, with D perhaps TRBD1 (5 bases). This CDR3 spans 14 amino acids. Deletions cut 5 bases from V and 4 bases from J, with 15 bases between. CDR1 and CDR2 (germline): SGHVS, FQNEAQ. CDR3 DNA sequence: TGTGCCAGCAGCCCCGGACACGATCCTTACGAGCAGTACGTC. Translated: CASSPGHDPYEQYV.

In this sample, this clonotype turned up a few times. The chain recombines TRBV20-1 with TRBJ2-1; tentatively, D is TRBD1 (6 bases). Trimming removed 3 bases at V and 10 bases at J, with 13 bases between. Germline V gene data show CDR1 as DFQATT and CDR2 as SNEGSKA (reference sequence). The CDR3 sequence is 12 residues long. CDR3 sequence: CSASSATGEQFF. The DNA for the CDR3 is TGCAGTGCTAGTTCAGCCACAGGGGAGCAGTTCTTC.

The table lists this clonotype with a few counts. The rearrangement joins TRBV12-3 or TRBV12-4 to TRBJ2-3; 10 bases match TRBD2. Losses at the gene ends were 8 bases for V and 6 bases for J; bases not matched to a gene: 11. The CDR3 loop spans 15 amino acids. CDR3 amino acids: CASSSGTSVLDTQYF. The CDR3 DNA follows: TGTGCCAGCTCTTCAGGGACTAGCGTTTTGGATACGCAGTATTTT.

The chain uses TRBV19 and TRBJ2-7; D is ambiguous. Germline V CDR1 and CDR2: LNHDA, SQIVND (reference sequence). V dropped 5 bases and J dropped 2 bases, with 25 bases sitting between them. The CDR3 contains 18 residues. The CDR3 spells CASSRRSLLSRTPYEQYF. CDR3 nucleotides: TGTGCCAGTAGTCGCCGATCCCTACTCTCGCGGACCCCCTACGAGCAGTACTTC.

The rearrangement joins TRBV28 to TRBJ1-5, with D possibly TRBD1 on 6 matching bases. CDR1 and CDR2 (germline): MDHEN, SYDVKM. Trimming shortened V by 4 bases and J by 10 bases, and 20 bases separated the two germline ends. This CDR3 contains 15 residues. The CDR3 DNA is TGTGCCAGCAGTTCCCCGGGGGCCTCGGCGCGACCCCAGCATTTT. This codes for CASSSPGASARPQHF.

CDR3 region: CASSPGLYNSPLHF. Written as DNA, the CDR3 is TGTGCCAGCAGTCCAGGGTTATATAATTCACCCCTCCACTTT. This chain uses TRBV27 with TRBJ1-6, with TRBD1 as a possible D gene (5 bases). This CDR3 has 14 residues. Trimming pared 5 bases from V and 4 bases from J, leaving 9 bases between. CDR1 is MNHEY, CDR2 SMNVEV, per germline (reference sequence).

This clonotype was detected many times. The gene calls are TRBV15 and TRBJ2-1; 9 bases map to TRBD2. Per the germline V gene, CDR1 is LNHNV and CDR2 is YYDKDF (reference sequence). Losses at the gene ends were 1 base for V and 9 bases for J; bases not matched to a gene: 10. The CDR3 is made up of 16 amino acids. DNA of the CDR3: TGTGCCACCAGCAGAGTAGTGGTAGCGGGAGTGGTTGAGCAGTTCTTC. Protein product: CATSRVVVAGVVEQFF.

This clonotype occurred a few times. The CDR3 DNA follows: TGTGCCAGCAGGGGGGCGTCCGGGGAGCTGTTTTTT. The encoded protein is CASRGASGELFF. This rearrangement joins TRBV6-2 or TRBV6-3 to TRBJ2-2; TRBD1 might be the D (6 bases). Germline CDR1 and CDR2: MNHEY and SVGEGT. Trimming shortened V by 6 bases and J by 6 bases, and 8 bases separated the two germline ends. The length of the CDR3 is 12 residues.